The clone carrying this T cell receptor (beta chain) was seen a few times. Its antigen remains unidentified. The repertoire was sequenced with immunoSEQ multiplex PCR; TCRdb's copy has only in-frame clones and lacks some. The sample consists of more than 65,000 clones, around 90% of them appearing once. Trimming removed 5 bases from V and 0 bases from J, with 8 bases in between. Germline values: CDR1 SEHNR, CDR2 FQNEAQ (reference sequence). This CDR3 has 14 amino acids. The sample belongs to a study of graft-versus-host responses after intestinal transplantation. The chain recombines TRBV7-9 with TRBJ1-3, with no clear D. The sequence derives from a human donor who received an intestinal transplant. Sequencing used unstimulated CD4+ T cells sorted from spleen or lymph node cells, obtained before intestinal transplant. The CDR3 spells CASSPEVSGNTIYF. DNA for the CDR3: TGTGCCAGCAGCCCCGAGGTCTCTGGAAACACCATATATTTT.